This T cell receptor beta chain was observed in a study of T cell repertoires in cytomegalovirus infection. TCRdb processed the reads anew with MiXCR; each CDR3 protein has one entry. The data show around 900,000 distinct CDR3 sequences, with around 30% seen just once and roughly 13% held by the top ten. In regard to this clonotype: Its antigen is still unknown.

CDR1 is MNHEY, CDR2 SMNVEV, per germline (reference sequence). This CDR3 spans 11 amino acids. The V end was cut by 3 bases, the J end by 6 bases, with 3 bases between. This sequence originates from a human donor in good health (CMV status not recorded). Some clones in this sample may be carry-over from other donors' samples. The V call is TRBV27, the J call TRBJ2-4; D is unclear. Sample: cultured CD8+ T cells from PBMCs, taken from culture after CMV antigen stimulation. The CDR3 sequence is CASSFLNIQYF. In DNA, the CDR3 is TGTGCCAGCAGTTTCCTAAACATTCAGTACTTC.